This TCR beta chain was obtained from a study of T cell responses to AZD1222 COVID-19 vaccine. This CDR3 comprises 13 residues. Trimming cost V 4 bases and J 1 base; bases outside gene matches: 0. Germline V gene sequence: CDR1 LNHDA, CDR2 SQIVND (reference sequence). Sequencing was performed with immunoSEQ multiplex PCR; in TCRdb, only in-frame clones are kept and a portion is missing. The sample consists of 150,000 to 200,000 clones, 70% to 90% of them appearing once. The chain carries TRBV19 and TRBJ1-1; 7 nucleotides match TRBD1. This sequence was found in an adult who received the AZD1222 COVID-19 vaccine. This specimen consisted of peripheral blood, obtained 28 days after the second AZD1222 dose. CDR3: CASSRTGNTEAFF. DNA of the CDR3: TGTGCCAGTAGTAGGACAGGGAACACTGAAGCTTTCTTT.